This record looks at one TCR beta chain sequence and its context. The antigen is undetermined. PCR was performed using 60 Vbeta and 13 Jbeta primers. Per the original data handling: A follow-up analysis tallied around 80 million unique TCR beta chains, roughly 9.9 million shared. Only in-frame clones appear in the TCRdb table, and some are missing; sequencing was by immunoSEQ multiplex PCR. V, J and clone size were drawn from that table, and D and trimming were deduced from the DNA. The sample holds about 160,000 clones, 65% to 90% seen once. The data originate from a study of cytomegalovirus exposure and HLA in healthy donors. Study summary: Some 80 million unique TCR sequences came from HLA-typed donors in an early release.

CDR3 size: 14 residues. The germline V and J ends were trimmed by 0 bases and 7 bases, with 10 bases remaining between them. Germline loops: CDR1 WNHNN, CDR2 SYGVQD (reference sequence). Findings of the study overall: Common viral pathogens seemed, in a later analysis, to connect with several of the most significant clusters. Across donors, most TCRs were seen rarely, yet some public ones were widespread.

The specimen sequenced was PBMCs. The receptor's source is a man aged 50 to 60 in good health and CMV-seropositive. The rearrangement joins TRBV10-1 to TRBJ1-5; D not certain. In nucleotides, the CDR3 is TGCGCCAGCAGTGAGTCAGGCCAGAGGCAGCCCCAGCATTTT. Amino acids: CASSESGQRQPQHF.